In this sample, the clone carrying this T cell receptor (beta chain) turned up once. This sample was taken from a study of T cells in Graves' hyperthyroidism and ophthalmopathy. There are 12 residues in the CDR3. V was clipped by 7 bases and J by 5 bases, with 14 bases between them. The germline gives CDR1 DFQATT, CDR2 SNEGSKA (reference sequence). Researchers amplified the TCR beta CDR3 regions from RNA transcripts. The study used the HTBI primer set for a first-round RT-PCR of the TCR CDR3. A single record per CDR3 protein comes from TCRdb applying MiXCR to the multiplex PCR reads. The data contain some 690,000 distinct CDR3 sequences, 15% to 20% of them singletons.

The chain couples TRBV20-1 to TRBJ2-5, with D tentatively TRBD1 or TRBD2 (5 bases each). This TCR derives from a man between 50 and 59 years old with Graves' hyperthyroidism. Sequencing was done on a sample of blood. CDR3: CSGWDRQETQYF. The CDR3 bases are TGCAGTGGTTGGGACCGACAGGAGACCCAGTACTTC.